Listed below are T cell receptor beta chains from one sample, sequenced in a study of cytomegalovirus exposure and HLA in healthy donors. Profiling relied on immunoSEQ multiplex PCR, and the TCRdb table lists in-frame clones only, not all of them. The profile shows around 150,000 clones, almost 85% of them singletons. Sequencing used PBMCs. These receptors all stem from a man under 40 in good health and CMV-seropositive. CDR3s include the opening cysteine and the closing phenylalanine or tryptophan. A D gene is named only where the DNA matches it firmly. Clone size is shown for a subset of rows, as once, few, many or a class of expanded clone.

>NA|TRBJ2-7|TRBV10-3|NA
TGTGCCATCAGACGACAGGAAACCTACGAGCAGTACTTC
CAIRRQETYEQYF
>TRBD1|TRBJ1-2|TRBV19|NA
TGTGCCAGTACCTCGACGGACAGGGGGCGAACTAACTATGGCTACACCTTC
CASTSTDRGRTNYGYTF
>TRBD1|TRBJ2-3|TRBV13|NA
TGTGCCAGCAGCTTAGGCTCCCAGGGGGCCGATACGCAGTATTTT
CASSLGSQGADTQYF
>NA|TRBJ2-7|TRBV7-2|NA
TGTGCCAGCAGTATCCGCGAGGGGGGGCCATCCTACGAGCAGTACTTC
CASSIREGGPSYEQYF
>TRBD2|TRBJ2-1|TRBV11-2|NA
TGTGCCAGCAGTCTTCCTTGGCTGCGGGGGGGCCGAGGGCAGTTCTTC
CASSLPWLRGGRGQFF
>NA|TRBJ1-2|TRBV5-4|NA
TGTGCCAGCAGCTTGGCCAGGGGCAGCTATGGCTACACCTTC
CASSLARGSYGYTF
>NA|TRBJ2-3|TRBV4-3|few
TGCGCCAGCAGGTTTTCGGGCGGGGATACAGATACGCAGTATTTT
CASRFSGGDTDTQYF
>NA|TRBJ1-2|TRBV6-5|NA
TGTGCCAGCAGTAGAACCACAGGGTTGGGATATGGCTACACCTTC
CASSRTTGLGYGYTF
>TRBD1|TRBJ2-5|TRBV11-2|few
TGTGCCAGCAGCTTAGTTCTAGGGGGCCCCGGGGAGACCCAGTACTTC
CASSLVLGGPGETQYF
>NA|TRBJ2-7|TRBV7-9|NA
TGTGCCAGCGCCGGCCGGCGGACACCCTACGAGCAGTACTTC
CASAGRRTPYEQYF
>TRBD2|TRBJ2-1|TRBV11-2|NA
TGTGCCAGCAGCTTCACTAGCGGGGGGGCATATGAGCAGTTCTTC
CASSFTSGGAYEQFF
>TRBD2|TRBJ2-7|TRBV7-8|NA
TGTGCCAGCAGTCATAGACTAGCGGGAGGAATCGACGAGCAGTACTTC
CASSHRLAGGIDEQYF